Below, 14 T cell receptor beta chains from the same sample are listed, as sequenced in a study of shared clonotypes between healthy human individuals. Assay: immunoSEQ multiplex PCR; the TCRdb copy retains only in-frame clones and omits some. The sample has under 850,000 clones, over 90% seen once. The naive CD8 subset, CD45RO-negative cells positively selected for CCR7, excluded terminally differentiated effector memory CD45RA+ cells. The sample comprised naive CD8+ T cells sorted from blood. The receptors shown here come from a man aged 30 to 45 in good health.

This chain links TRBV7-2 with TRBJ2-1; D possibly corresponds to TRBD2 (5 bases). V gave up 4 bases and J gave up 2 bases, with 15 bases separating them. The length of the CDR3 is 16 residues. Looked up from germline, CDR1 is SGHTA and CDR2 is FQGNSA. The CDR3 reads CASSSAVSLTYNEQFF. Written as DNA, the CDR3 is TGTGCCAGCAGCTCAGCGGTCTCCCTCACCTACAATGAGCAGTTCTTC. The entire variable domain, with the rest obtained from reference TRBV7-2 and TRBJ2-1, is as follows: GAGVSQSPSNKVTEKGKDVELRCDPISGHTALYWYRQSLGQGLEFLIYFQGNSAPDKSGLPSDRFSAERTGGSVSTLTIQRTQQEDSAVYLCASSSAVSLTYNEQFFGPGTRLTVL.

A few counts support this clone. Other nucleotide sequences from this sample produce the same CDR3. The gene calls are TRBV5-6 and TRBJ2-7; either TRBD1 or TRBD2 may fit D (5 bases each). CDR1 SGHDT and CDR2 YYEEEE come from the germline V gene. V lost 0 bases and J 0 bases, leaving 7 bases between the germline ends. The CDR3 loop spans 14 amino acids. CDR3 sequence: CASSLGGSSYEQYF. DNA of the CDR3: TGTGCCAGCAGCTTGGGGGGGAGCTCCTACGAGCAGTACTTC.

This chain joins TRBV12-5 and TRBJ2-7, with 14 bases lining up with TRBD2. This CDR3 region has 15 residues. Germline V lookup: CDR1 LGHNT, CDR2 FRNRAP. V lost 6 bases and J lost 5; bases outside the gene matches: 6. The CDR3, as DNA: TGTGCTAGTGGGCCAGGGACTAGCGGGAGTCACGAGCAGTACTTC. Amino acid sequence: CASGPGTSGSHEQYF.

The CDR3 DNA sequence: TGTGCCAGTAACCCCGGACAGATAGCAGGTCAGCCCCAGCATTTT. Translating it yields CASNPGQIAGQPQHF. The chain joins TRBV19 to TRBJ1-5, with D tentatively TRBD1 (6 bases). Germline CDR1 reads LNHDA; CDR2 reads SQIVND (reference sequence). V lost 7 bases, J lost 6 bases, and 19 bases lay in between. CDR3 length equals 15 residues.

The rearrangement uses TRBV7-2 and TRBJ2-1; TRBD2 aligns across 11 bases. The CDR3 extends over 15 amino acids. The germline V gene encodes CDR1 SGHTA and CDR2 FQGNSA. The V segment lost 5 bases and the J segment 2 bases; nucleotides outside the gene matches: 2. The CDR3 protein is CASSTSGGTYNEQFF. In DNA, the CDR3 is TGTGCCAGCAGCACTAGCGGGGGAACCTACAATGAGCAGTTCTTC.

This chain uses TRBV13 with TRBJ1-1, with D possibly matching TRBD1 (6 bases). Trimming left V 4 bases short and J 7 bases short, with 19 bases between. Germline values: CDR1 PRHDT, CDR2 FYEKMQ (reference sequence). The CDR3 has 15 residues. CDR3 sequence: CASSSVMTGKSEAFF. In nucleotides, the CDR3 is TGTGCCAGCAGCTCCGTAATGACAGGAAAAAGTGAAGCTTTCTTT.

The J gene is TRBJ2-7, the V gene TRBV12-5; 9 nucleotides agree with TRBD1. Trimming took 5 bases from V and 2 from J; bases not matched to a gene: 7. Germline assignment: CDR1 LGHNT and CDR2 FRNRAP. This CDR3 region has 15 residues. CDR3 protein: CASGPGTGSPYEQYF. In DNA, the CDR3 is TGTGCTAGTGGTCCGGGGACAGGGAGTCCCTACGAGCAGTACTTC.

The J gene is TRBJ2-3, the V gene TRBV15, with 7 positions matching TRBD1. The CDR3 is 17 amino acids. Germline CDR1 reads LNHNV; CDR2 reads YYDKDF (reference sequence). J gave up 4 bases and V 0 bases, and 10 bases lay outside the gene matches. CDR3 DNA: TGTGCCACCAGCAGAGATATAAGGACAGGTGTATCAGATACGCAGTATTTT. As protein: CATSRDIRTGVSDTQYF.

The chain uses TRBV29-1 and TRBJ2-1; 8 positions agree with TRBD1. With V trimmed by 7 bases and J by 2 bases, 4 bases remained unmatched. The CDR3 covers 13 residues. Germline loops: CDR1 SQVTM, CDR2 ANQGSEA. The CDR3 region is CSGNRGTYNEQFF. Written as DNA, the CDR3 is TGCAGCGGGAACAGGGGGACCTACAATGAGCAGTTCTTC.

This sequence joins TRBV4-3 and TRBJ2-7; D not certain. V gave up 2 bases and J gave up 3 bases, with 8 bases separating them. CDR3 length: 13 residues. CDR1 and CDR2 (germline): LGHNA, YSLEER. DNA for the CDR3: TGCGCCAGCAGCCAATTTCTCAACTACGAGCAGTACTTC. Its protein is CASSQFLNYEQYF.

Regarding this clone: The sample carries other DNA sequences with the same CDR3. The chain couples TRBV27 to TRBJ1-2; tentative D call: TRBD1 (6 bases). The CDR3 is 13 amino acids. The V gene's germline CDR1 is MNHEY and CDR2 SMNVEV (reference sequence). V was trimmed by 6 bases and J by 1 base, leaving 9 bases between them. In DNA form, the CDR3 reads TGTGCCAGCAGCTACAGGGTTAACTATGGCTACACCTTC. Encoded protein: CASSYRVNYGYTF.

This clone was counted once. V usage is TRBV5-1 and J usage is TRBJ2-1, with 9 bases fitting TRBD2. Germline V gene sequence: CDR1 SGHRS, CDR2 YFSETQ. The junction had 6 bases not matched to a gene; V was cut back by 1 base and J by 7 bases. This CDR3 has 15 residues. For the CDR3, the DNA is TGCGCCAGCAGCTTGTCACGCGGGAGGGCGAATGAGCAGTTCTTC. This gives the protein CASSLSRGRANEQFF.

The chain couples TRBV21-1 to TRBJ2-3. TRBV21-1 is a pseudogene segment. There are 23 residues in the CDR3. CDR3 in amino acids: CASSKASKNIGDCAEPGANTQYF. The CDR3 DNA reads TGTGCCAGCAGCAAAGCCTCAAAGAATATTGGAGATTGCGCTGAACCGGGGGCTAATACGCAGTATTTT.

This clone was counted a few times. The gene calls are TRBV2 and TRBJ2-7; 11 nucleotides align to TRBD2. Losses at the gene ends were 4 bases for V and 0 bases for J; bases not matched to a gene: 11. CDR1 SNHLY and CDR2 FYNNEI come from the germline V gene. The CDR3 length is 18 residues. In DNA, the CDR3 is TGTGCCAGCAGTGTTGGTGCTAGCGGGAGGACCCTCTCCTACGAGCAGTACTTC. Translating gives CASSVGASGRTLSYEQYF.